The rows below give T cell receptor beta chains drawn from one sample of a study of CD8+ T cells in alopecia areata. Generated by immunoSEQ multiplex PCR, the TCRdb table keeps only in-frame clones and is missing some. The table lists tens of thousands of clones, 55% to 65% of them singletons, with approximately 17% in the top ten. This specimen consisted of CD8+ T cells sorted from blood, obtained at week 0. The receptors here all came from a human donor with alopecia areata. CDR3s include the opening cysteine and the closing phenylalanine or tryptophan. D genes are given only for firm matches. Some rows mark clone size as missing; the rest say once, few, many or name a class of expanded clone.

size	V	J	D	DNA	CDR3
once	TRBV9	TRBJ2-3	TRBD2	TGTGCCAGCAGCTCGGGACTAGCGGGAGGGCCTTTCGGCGATACGCAGTATTTT	CASSSGLAGGPFGDTQYF
once	TRBV9	TRBJ2-1	TRBD1	TGTGCCAGCAGCCCCTCGGACAGGGGGCTCGGTAATGAGCAGTTCTTC	CASSPSDRGLGNEQFF
NA	TRBV7-8	TRBJ2-2	TRBD2	TGTGCCAGCAGCTCCGGGACTAGCTACACCGGGGAGCTGTTTTTT	CASSSGTSYTGELFF
NA	TRBV29-1	TRBJ2-7	NA	TGCAGCGTGGCTTCCAGCTACGAGCAGTACTTC	CSVASSYEQYF
NA	TRBV29-1	TRBJ2-1	NA	TGCAGCGTTCGTGCTGGAGGGTTTGAGCAGTTCTTC	CSVRAGGFEQFF
NA	TRBV11-2	TRBJ2-1	NA	TGTGCCAGCAACGGAGACAGCTACAATGAGCAGTTCTTC	CASNGDSYNEQFF
NA	TRBV6-5	TRBJ1-2	NA	TGTGCCAGCAGGATCGGCAGGGAAGACGGTGGCTACACCTTC	CASRIGREDGGYTF
few	TRBV29-1	TRBJ2-7	NA	TGCAGCGCCTGGGACAACTACGAGCAGTACTTC	CSAWDNYEQYF
few	TRBV29-1	TRBJ2-1	NA	TGCAGCGCGAAAACACCAACCTACAATGAGCAGTTCTTC	CSAKTPTYNEQFF
NA	TRBV29-1	TRBJ1-1	TRBD1	TGCAGCGTTGAGGGACAGGGGACAACCGCTGAAGCTTTCTTT	CSVEGQGTTAEAFF
medium-sized	TRBV4-3	TRBJ2-1	NA	TGCGCCAGCAGCCCACTACCCCCTTCCAATGAGCAGTTCTTC	CASSPLPPSNEQFF
NA	TRBV13	TRBJ1-6	NA	TGTGCCAGCAGCCCCAGCGGGGGAGGTAATTCACCCCTCCACTTT	CASSPSGGGNSPLHF
NA	TRBV9	TRBJ1-2	NA	TGTGCCAGCAGCGCCCGGACAGCCTCAAACTATGGCTACACCTTC	CASSARTASNYGYTF
few	TRBV27	TRBJ1-5	NA	TGTGCCAGCAGCCCTTCTAATCAGCCCCAGCATTTT	CASSPSNQPQHF
NA	TRBV27	TRBJ2-4	NA	TGTGCCAGCGGGCGGACGGGGGCAGGTCTAGCCAAAAACATTCAGTACTTC	CASGRTGAGLAKNIQYF
few	TRBV13	TRBJ1-2	NA	TGTGCCAGCAGCTTGGCAGAGCATGGCTACACCTTC	CASSLAEHGYTF
NA	TRBV25-1	TRBJ1-1	TRBD1	TGTGCCAGCAGTGCCACAGGGGGCGGGGGCACTGAAGCTTTCTTT	CASSATGGGGTEAFF
NA	TRBV27	TRBJ1-6	TRBD1	TGTGCCAGCAGGAGACAGGGTACGGGCTCACCCCTCCACTTT	CASRRQGTGSPLHF
NA	TRBV7-2	TRBJ2-1	TRBD2	TGTGCCAGCAGCCAAGGACTAGCGAATGAGCAGTTCTTC	CASSQGLANEQFF
once	TRBV6-5	TRBJ2-5	NA	TGTGCCAGCAGTTACTCCGGGGCAAAAGAGACCCAGTACTTC	CASSYSGAKETQYF
NA	TRBV29-1	TRBJ2-2	TRBD2	TGCAGACCTGCTAGCACCTCAGTAGCGGGAGGTATTGGGGAGCTGTTTTTT	CRPASTSVAGGIGELFF
NA	TRBV5-1	TRBJ2-1	TRBD2	TGCGCCAGCAGCGGAAAATTAGCGGGAGCGGTCGATGAGCAGTTCTTC	CASSGKLAGAVDEQFF
NA	TRBV29-1	TRBJ1-2	TRBD1	TGCAGCGTTGGGGGGACAGAGAACTATGGCTACACCTTC	CSVGGTENYGYTF
NA	TRBV7-9	TRBJ2-7	TRBD1	TGTGCCAGCAGCTTGACCGGGACAGGGGTTTACGAGCAGTACTTC	CASSLTGTGVYEQYF
once	TRBV27	TRBJ1-1	TRBD1	TGTGCCAGCAGTGACGGACAGGGAAACACTGAAGCTTTCTTT	CASSDGQGNTEAFF
NA	TRBV29-1	TRBJ2-1	NA	TGCAGCGTTGAAGATTACGGACAAAATGAGCAGTTCTTC	CSVEDYGQNEQFF
few	TRBV29-1	TRBJ2-5	TRBD2	TGCAGCGTTGAAACGGGACTAGCCGTAGAGACCCAGTACTTC	CSVETGLAVETQYF
many	TRBV7-9	TRBJ2-1	TRBD2	TGTGCCAGCAGCTCCCCTAGCGGGAGCCCCGGTGAGCAGTTCTTC	CASSSPSGSPGEQFF
NA	TRBV9	TRBJ2-5	NA	TGTGCCAGCAGCGTTTTCGGTGGTATGCAAGAGACCCAGTACTTC	CASSVFGGMQETQYF
NA	TRBV19	TRBJ2-6	NA	TGTGCCAGTAGTATCGGGGGTGCTGGGGCCAACGTCCTGACTTTC	CASSIGGAGANVLTF
NA	TRBV29-1	TRBJ1-1	NA	TGCAGCGTTGAAGGACTGTCGGGCACTGAAGCTTTCTTT	CSVEGLSGTEAFF
NA	TRBV6-5	TRBJ2-5	TRBD2	TGTGCCAGCAGTTACCAGACTAGCGGCCAAGAGACCCAGTACTTC	CASSYQTSGQETQYF
medium-sized	TRBV19	TRBJ2-1	NA	TGTGCCAGTAGTATAAAGGGAGGCCTCTACAATGAGCAGTTCTTC	CASSIKGGLYNEQFF
few	TRBV11-2	TRBJ2-7	NA	TGTGCCAGCAGCCCCGTGACCCTCTACGAGCAGTACTTC	CASSPVTLYEQYF
NA	TRBV29-1	TRBJ2-2	TRBD2	TGCAGCGTTCTCGGACTAGCGGGAGGCACCGGGGAGCTGTTTTTT	CSVLGLAGGTGELFF
NA	TRBV6-5	TRBJ2-5	NA	TGTGCCAGCAACACGGAGGGGGTCGGAGAGACCCAGTACTTC	CASNTEGVGETQYF
once	TRBV4-1	TRBJ2-7	NA	TGCGCCAGCAGCCAGGGAGTCGACTACGAGCAGTACTTC	CASSQGVDYEQYF
NA	TRBV6-1	TRBJ1-1	TRBD1	TGTGCCACCGCAGGGGGCTATAGCACTGAAGCTTTCTTT	CATAGGYSTEAFF
few	TRBV25-1	TRBJ2-1	TRBD1	TGTGCCAGCAGTCCCCGGGGACAGGGGGATAATGAGCAGTTCTTC	CASSPRGQGDNEQFF
NA	TRBV5-6	TRBJ2-5	TRBD1	TGTGCCAGCAGCTTCGGACAGGGGATTGGAGAGACCCAGTACTTC	CASSFGQGIGETQYF
few	TRBV29-1	TRBJ1-1	NA	TGCAGCGGTGGAGGGAACACTGAAGCTTTCTTT	CSGGGNTEAFF
few	TRBV27	TRBJ1-5	TRBD1	TGTGCCAGCAGTCTGGACAGGGGCTATCAGCCCCAGCATTTT	CASSLDRGYQPQHF
NA	TRBV29-1	TRBJ1-2	NA	TGCAGCGTAGCCGGGAATAGGGGCTATGGCTACACCTTC	CSVAGNRGYGYTF
NA	TRBV4-3	TRBJ2-1	TRBD1	TGCGCCAGCAGCCAAGATCTTTGGGGACAGGTCCTTACGAACTACAATGAGCAGTTCTTC	CASSQDLWGQVLTNYNEQFF
NA	TRBV29-1	TRBJ2-1	NA	TGCAGCGTTATCCCGGGGGGCCCCAGCTCCTACAATGAGCAGTTCTTC	CSVIPGGPSSYNEQFF
NA	TRBV28	TRBJ2-5	TRBD2	TGTGGCGGGGGAAATGGGGAGACCCAGTACTTC	CGGGNGETQYF
many	TRBV2	TRBJ2-1	NA	TGTGCCAGCACCTCCGGGCCTCCGAAGGACAATGAGCAGTTCTTC	CASTSGPPKDNEQFF
NA	TRBV6-5	TRBJ2-3	NA	TGTGCCAGCACCCCTGGCAGATATGCCGATACGCAGTATTTT	CASTPGRYADTQYF
NA	TRBV4-1	TRBJ2-5	NA	TGCGCCAGCAGCCAAGAGGGGTATGGGCGCCCCCAGTACTTC	CASSQEGYGRPQYF
NA	TRBV5-4	TRBJ1-2	NA	TGTGCCAGCACCGGGGGAGGACAGACTCCGGAAGGCTACACCTTC	CASTGGGQTPEGYTF